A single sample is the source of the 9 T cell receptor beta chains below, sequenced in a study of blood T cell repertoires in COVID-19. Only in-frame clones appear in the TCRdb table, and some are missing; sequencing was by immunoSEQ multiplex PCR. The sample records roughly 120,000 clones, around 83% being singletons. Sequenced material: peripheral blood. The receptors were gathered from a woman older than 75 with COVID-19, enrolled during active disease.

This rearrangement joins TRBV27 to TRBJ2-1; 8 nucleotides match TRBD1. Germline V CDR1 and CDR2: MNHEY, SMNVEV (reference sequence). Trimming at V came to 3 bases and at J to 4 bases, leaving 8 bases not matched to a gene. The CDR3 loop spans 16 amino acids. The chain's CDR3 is CASSFLGQVGYNEQFF. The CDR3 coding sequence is TGTGCCAGCAGTTTCCTGGGACAGGTGGGATACAATGAGCAGTTCTTC.

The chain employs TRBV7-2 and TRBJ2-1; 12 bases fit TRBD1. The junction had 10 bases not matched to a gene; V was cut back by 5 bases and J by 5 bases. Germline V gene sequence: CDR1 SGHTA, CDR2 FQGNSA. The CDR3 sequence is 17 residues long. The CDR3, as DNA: TGTGCCAGCAGCCTGGAGGGGACAGGGGGCTTCAACAATGAGCAGTTCTTC. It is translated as CASSLEGTGGFNNEQFF.

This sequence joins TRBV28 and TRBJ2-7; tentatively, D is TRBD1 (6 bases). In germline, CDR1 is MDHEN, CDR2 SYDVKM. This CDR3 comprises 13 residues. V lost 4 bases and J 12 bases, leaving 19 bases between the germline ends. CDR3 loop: CASSSRQTGFAYF. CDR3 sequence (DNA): TGTGCCAGCAGTTCACGCCAAACAGGGTTTGCGTACTTC.

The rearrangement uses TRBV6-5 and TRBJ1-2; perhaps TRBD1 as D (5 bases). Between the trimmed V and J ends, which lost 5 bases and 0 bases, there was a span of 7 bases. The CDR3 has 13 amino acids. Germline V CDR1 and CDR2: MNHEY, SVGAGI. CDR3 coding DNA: TGTGCCAGCAGTAAGACAGCTAACTATGGCTACACCTTC. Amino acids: CASSKTANYGYTF.

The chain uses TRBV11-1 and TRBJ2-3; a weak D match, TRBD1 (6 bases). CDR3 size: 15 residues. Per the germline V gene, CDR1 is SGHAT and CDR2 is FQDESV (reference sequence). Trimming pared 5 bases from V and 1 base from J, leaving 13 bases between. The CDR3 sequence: CASSPNRVGTDTQYF. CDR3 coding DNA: TGTGCCAGCAGCCCGAACAGGGTGGGCACAGATACGCAGTATTTT. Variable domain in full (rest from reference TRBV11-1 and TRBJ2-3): EAEVAQSPRYKITEKSQAVAFWCDPISGHATLYWYRQILGQGPELLVQFQDESVVDDSQLPKDRFSAERLKGVDSTLKIQPAELGDSAMYLCASSPNRVGTDTQYFGPGTRLTVL.

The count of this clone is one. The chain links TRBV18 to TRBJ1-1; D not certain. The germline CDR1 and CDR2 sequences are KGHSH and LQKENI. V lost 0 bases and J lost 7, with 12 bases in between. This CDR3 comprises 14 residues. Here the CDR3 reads CASSPPSLAGEAFF. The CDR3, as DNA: TGTGCCAGCTCACCACCGAGTCTAGCGGGTGAAGCTTTCTTT. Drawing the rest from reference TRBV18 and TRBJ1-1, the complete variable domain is NAGVMQNPRHLVRRRGQEARLRCSPMKGHSHVYWYRQLPEEGLKFMVYLQKENIIDESGMPKERFSAEFPKEGPSILRIQQVVRGDSAAYFCASSPPSLAGEAFFGQGTRLTVV.

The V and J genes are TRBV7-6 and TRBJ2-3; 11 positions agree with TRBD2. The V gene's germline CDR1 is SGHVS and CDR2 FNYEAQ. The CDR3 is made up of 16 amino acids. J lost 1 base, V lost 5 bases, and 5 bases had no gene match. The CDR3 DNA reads TGTGCCAGCAGCCCTTTACTAGCGGGGGGCACAGATACGCAGTATTTT. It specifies CASSPLLAGGTDTQYF.

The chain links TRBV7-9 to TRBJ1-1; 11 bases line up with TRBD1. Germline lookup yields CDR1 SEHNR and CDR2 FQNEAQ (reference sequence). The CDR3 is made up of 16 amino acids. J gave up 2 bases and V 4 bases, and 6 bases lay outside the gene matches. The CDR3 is CASSSQGTGGNTEAFF. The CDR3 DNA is TGTGCCAGCAGCTCCCAGGGGACAGGGGGTAACACTGAAGCTTTCTTT.

Here the CDR3 DNA reads TGTGCCAGCTCACCAACAGGGGGGAGTTACGAGCAGTACTTC. Protein: CASSPTGGSYEQYF. The chain joins TRBV18 to TRBJ2-7; 8 bases match TRBD1. The CDR3 extends over 14 amino acids. Germline V gene sequence: CDR1 KGHSH, CDR2 LQKENI. The J segment lost 4 bases and the V segment lost 2 bases, leaving 4 bases of the junction unmatched.